This T cell receptor (beta chain) stems from a study of blood T cell repertoires in COVID-19. Study at large: The samples span acute and convalescent COVID-19 from the United States, Italy and Spain.

Germline CDR1 is MNHEY and CDR2 is SMNVEV (reference sequence). The J segment lost 3 bases and the V segment lost 1 base, leaving 10 bases of the junction unmatched. The CDR3 totals 17 residues. In the original analysis: It was from reference gene primer amplification that nucleated cell counts were estimated. Here immunoSEQ multiplex PCR was the method, and the copy in TCRdb shows in-frame clones only, minus some. That table is the source of V, J and clone size, and D and trimming were worked out from the DNA. Among around 150,000 clones, around 81% were seen once, and the ten largest hold more than 7.5%.

The TCR comes from a woman aged 55-70 years with active or convalescent COVID-19. The sample taken for sequencing was peripheral blood. V and J are TRBV27 and TRBJ2-3; 7 bases fit TRBD2. CDR3 amino acids: CASSLWLAGVGTDTQYF. The CDR3 DNA reads TGTGCCAGCAGTTTATGGTTGGCGGGAGTCGGAACAGATACGCAGTATTTT.